These 24 T cell receptor beta chains share one sample of origin, sequenced in a study of blood T cell repertoires in COVID-19. The assay was immunoSEQ multiplex PCR, and TCRdb's table has in-frame clones only and misses some. Of around 250,000 clones listed, about four fifths are singletons. Sequenced sample: peripheral blood. The receptors were sampled from a man at least 80 years old with acute or convalescent COVID-19.

This chain's CDR3 is CASTKGPSGSRELFF. The CDR3, as DNA: TGTGCCAGCACCAAGGGGCCGAGCGGGAGTCGGGAGCTGTTTTTT. The chain recombines TRBV28 with TRBJ2-2; 8 bases are shared with TRBD2. CDR1 is MDHEN, CDR2 SYDVKM, per germline. V shed 7 bases and J 9 bases; nucleotides not matched to a gene: 13. CDR3 length: 15 residues. The whole variable domain, filled in from reference TRBV28 and TRBJ2-2, reads DVKVTQSSRYLVKRTGEKVFLECVQDMDHENMFWYRQDPGLGLRLIYFSYDVKMKEKGDIPEGYSVSREKKERFSLILESASTNQTSMYLCASTKGPSGSRELFFGEGSRLTVL.

The rearrangement links TRBV7-9 to TRBJ2-1; TRBD2 matches at 8 bases. This CDR3 is built from 13 residues. V trimming: 2 bases; J trimming: 9 bases; junction bases outside the gene matches: 3. Germline CDR1 SEHNR, CDR2 FQNEAQ (reference sequence). CDR3 in DNA: TGTGCCAGCAGCTTAAGCGGGGGCGGTGAGCAGTTCTTC. This sequence encodes CASSLSGGGEQFF.

The chain is built from TRBV11-1 and TRBJ2-7; 7 bases line up with TRBD2. The CDR3 sequence is 12 residues long. The germline CDR1 and CDR2 sequences are SGHAT and FQDESV (reference sequence). V gave up 3 bases and J gave up 5 bases; unmatched junction bases: 1. The CDR3 DNA follows: TGTGCCAGCAGCTTGGGGGGGAACGAGCAGTACTTC. Translation: CASSLGGNEQYF.

This rearrangement joins TRBV19 to TRBJ1-1, with D maybe TRBD1 (5 bases). The germline CDR1 and CDR2 sequences are LNHDA and SQIVND (reference sequence). Trimming pared 5 bases from V and 1 base from J, leaving 26 bases between. This CDR3 region has 19 residues. In DNA form, the CDR3 reads TGTGCCAGTAGTGTTGACATCAACAGGACTAACCCCCAGAACACTGAAGCTTTCTTT. Translating gives CASSVDINRTNPQNTEAFF. Looking up the rest from reference TRBV19 and TRBJ1-1 gives the full variable domain: DGGITQSPKYLFRKEGQNVTLSCEQNLNHDAMYWYRQDPGQGLRLIYYSQIVNDFQKGDIAEGYSVSREKKESFPLTVTSAQKNPTAFYLCASSVDINRTNPQNTEAFFGQGTRLTVV.

This clone was counted a single time. The genes are TRBV9 and TRBJ2-5; TRBD1 is a possible D gene (6 bases). V lost 2 bases and J 3 bases, leaving 11 bases between the germline ends. The CDR3 is 14 residues long. The germline V gene has CDR1 SGDLS and CDR2 YYNGEE. The CDR3 sequence is CASSVGTSEETQYF. CDR3 in DNA: TGTGCCAGCAGCGTGGGGACATCTGAAGAGACCCAGTACTTC.

This clone has only a few counts. V usage is TRBV30 and J usage is TRBJ1-2, with 7 bases that match TRBD1. Per the germline V gene, CDR1 is GTSNPN and CDR2 is SVGIG (reference sequence). The ends lost 8 bases at V and 4 bases at J; junction bases unmatched: 7. CDR3 size: 12 residues. The CDR3: CAGRDSFYGYTF. CDR3 nucleotide sequence: TGTGCCGGCCGGGACAGCTTCTATGGCTACACCTTC.

The rearrangement joins TRBV24-1 to TRBJ2-5; D possibly corresponds to TRBD2 (5 bases). CDR1 KGHDR and CDR2 SFDVKD come from the germline V gene. The CDR3 has 16 amino acids. Trimming shortened V by 2 bases and J by 5 bases, and 17 bases separated the two germline ends. DNA for the CDR3: TGTGCCACCAGTGATTCGTCGGAAGCCCCGGGGGAGACCCAGTACTTC. This encodes CATSDSSEAPGETQYF.

This chain links TRBV2 with TRBJ1-2; D is possibly TRBD1 (5 bases). CDR1 and CDR2 (germline): SNHLY, FYNNEI. The CDR3 has 13 amino acids. V was trimmed by 2 bases and J by 8 bases, leaving 12 bases between them. In nucleotides, the CDR3 is TGTGCCAGCAGTGAAACTTGGGGCTGGGGCTACACCTTC. Translated: CASSETWGWGYTF.

Concerning this clone itself: Compared with germline, one end of the junction differs, possibly owing to a read error. The chain couples TRBV12-3 or TRBV12-4 to TRBJ2-4; possibly TRBD2 for D (6 bases). The CDR3 extends over 11 amino acids. CDR3 nucleotides: TGTGCCAGCAGTACTACGGGGGTTTTGGACTTC. Translating it yields CASSTTGVLDF.

CDR3 amino acids: CASSPRRRLSYNEQFF. The DNA of the CDR3 is TGTGCCAGCAGCCCTCGGAGGCGACTCTCCTACAATGAGCAGTTCTTC. V usage is TRBV5-6 and J usage is TRBJ2-1, with D tentatively TRBD2 (5 bases). CDR3 size: 16 residues. Trimming took off 4 bases at V and 0 bases at J, with 14 bases between the two ends. In germline, CDR1 is SGHDT, CDR2 YYEEEE.

The V call is TRBV5-1, the J call TRBJ2-5; 7 bases align to TRBD1. Germline CDR1 is SGHRS and CDR2 is YFSETQ. This CDR3 region has 15 residues. V lost 4 bases to trimming and J lost 0 bases; unmatched junction nucleotides: 6. For the CDR3, the DNA is TGCGCCAGCAGCAGGACGGGACAGAACCAAGAGACCCAGTACTTC. This translates into CASSRTGQNQETQYF.

V usage is TRBV27 and J usage is TRBJ2-5, with TRBD1 matching 7 bases. The CDR3 covers 15 residues. Germline V lookup: CDR1 MNHEY, CDR2 SMNVEV (reference sequence). Unmatched junction bases numbered 11, after V lost 6 bases and J lost 4 bases. Here the CDR3 reads CASRLGWDRGETQYF. DNA of the CDR3: TGTGCCAGCAGATTGGGATGGGACAGAGGAGAGACCCAGTACTTC.

The rearrangement links TRBV5-1 to TRBJ1-6, with 7 bases fitting TRBD1. The trim removed 3 bases at V and 5 bases at J, leaving 2 bases unmatched. This CDR3 is 14 amino acids long. Per the germline V gene, CDR1 is SGHRS and CDR2 is YFSETQ. The CDR3 protein is CASSYGQDNSPLHF. As DNA, the CDR3 is TGCGCCAGCAGCTATGGACAGGATAATTCACCCCTCCACTTT. The variable domain in full, with the rest retrieved from reference TRBV5-1 and TRBJ1-6, is KAGVTQTPRYLIKTRGQQVTLSCSPISGHRSVSWYQQTPGQGLQFLFEYFSETQRNKGNFPGRFSGRQFSNSRSEMNVSTLELGDSALYLCASSYGQDNSPLHFGNGTRLTVT.

The V gene is TRBV27, the J gene TRBJ2-7; D possibly corresponds to TRBD1 (6 bases). The CDR3 sequence is 15 residues long. Trimming shortened V by 2 bases and J by 1 base, and 12 bases separated the two germline ends. Germline V gene sequence: CDR1 MNHEY, CDR2 SMNVEV (reference sequence). The CDR3 reads CASSLGQGNSYEQYF. CDR3 nucleotide sequence: TGTGCCAGCAGTTTAGGGCAGGGGAATTCCTACGAGCAGTACTTC.

V usage is TRBV6-6 and J usage is TRBJ1-5; D is unclear. From germline, CDR1 is MNHNY and CDR2 SVGAGI (reference sequence). The CDR3 loop spans 12 amino acids. V was cut by 3 bases and J by 5 bases, with 5 bases left in between. The CDR3 here is CASSYIYQPQHF. The CDR3 DNA reads as TGTGCCAGCAGTTATATTTATCAGCCCCAGCATTTT.

In its sample, this clone was seen many times. The chain links TRBV5-1 to TRBJ1-5, with a tentative D call TRBD1 (6 bases). The CDR3 is 15 amino acids. Trimming removed 5 bases at V and 2 bases at J, with 14 bases between. Germline CDR1 SGHRS, CDR2 YFSETQ. The CDR3 region has the DNA TGCGCCAGCAGATGGGGGCCAGAGCGCAATCAGCCCCAGCATTTT. Translated: CASRWGPERNQPQHF.

The chain joins TRBV5-4 to TRBJ1-2, with 9 bases lining up with TRBD1. Losses at the gene ends were 4 bases for V and 4 bases for J; bases not matched to a gene: 8. The CDR3 consists of 15 residues. The germline V gene has CDR1 SGHNT and CDR2 YYREEE (reference sequence). The CDR3 protein is CASSTRQGGPYGYTF. The DNA for the CDR3 is TGTGCCAGCAGCACCCGACAGGGGGGGCCCTATGGCTACACCTTC. The variable domain in full, completed from reference TRBV5-4 and TRBJ1-2, reads ETGVTQSPTHLIKTRGQQVTLRCSSQSGHNTVSWYQQALGQGPQFIFQYYREEENGRGNFPPRFSGLQFPNYSSELNVNALELDDSALYLCASSTRQGGPYGYTFGSGTRLTVV.

The gene calls are TRBV7-2 and TRBJ2-3; 13 nucleotides line up with TRBD2. Trimming removed 1 base from V and 2 bases from J; junction bases left unmatched: 3. Germline values: CDR1 SGHTA, CDR2 FQGNSA. The CDR3 is 17 amino acids. The CDR3 DNA sequence: TGTGCCAGCAGCTTAGATGGACTAGCGGGGGCCACAGATACGCAGTATTTT. This translates into CASSLDGLAGATDTQYF.

This clone occurred a few times. An end of the junction does not agree with germline; a read error may underlie this. V is TRBV11-1 and J is TRBJ2-1; the match to TRBD2 covers 10 bases. Germline CDR1 SGHAT, CDR2 FQDESV (reference sequence). The CDR3 sequence is 14 residues long. CDR3 in DNA: TGTGCCAGCAGCGTAGCGGGAGGAACCAATGAGCAGTTCTTC. This gives the protein CASSVAGGTNEQFF.

The chain carries TRBV12-3 or TRBV12-4 and TRBJ2-2; D is uncertain. The CDR3 extends over 12 amino acids. Trimming cost V 4 bases and J 5 bases, with 5 bases left between them. CDR3 sequence (DNA): TGTGCCAGCAGTTCCAATACCGGGGAGCTGTTTTTT. This sequence encodes CASSSNTGELFF.

The CDR3, as DNA: TGTGCCAGCAGCTTATGGGCCGGGACAGGGGGAATATGGTCGAATGAGCAGTTCTTC. Protein product: CASSLWAGTGGIWSNEQFF. The chain links TRBV7-9 to TRBJ2-1, with 11 positions matching TRBD1. The CDR3 runs 19 residues. Germline trimming cut 2 bases from V and 7 bases from J; bases unmatched to any gene: 16. The germline V gene encodes CDR1 SEHNR and CDR2 FQNEAQ (reference sequence). The whole variable domain, remainder taken from reference TRBV7-9 and TRBJ2-1, is DTGVSQNPRHKITKRGQNVTFRCDPISEHNRLYWYRQTLGQGPEFLTYFQNEAQLEKSRLLSDRFSAERPKGSFSTLEIQRTEQGDSAMYLCASSLWAGTGGIWSNEQFFGPGTRLTVL.

This clone has more than one count but fewer than ten. The gene calls are TRBV10-1 and TRBJ2-7, with D possibly being TRBD1 (5 bases). V was cut by 5 bases and J by 0 bases, with 11 bases left in between. The germline CDR1 and CDR2 sequences are WNHNN and SYGVQD (reference sequence). The CDR3 extends over 14 amino acids. The CDR3 protein is CASSNRPYSYEQYF. The DNA for the CDR3 is TGCGCCAGCAGTAACAGGCCGTACTCCTACGAGCAGTACTTC.

This chain joins TRBV18 and TRBJ2-7; D not resolved. The V end lost 0 bases, the J end lost 3 bases, and 15 bases lay between the germline ends. The CDR3 contains 16 residues. CDR1 is KGHSH and CDR2 is LQKENI in the germline V gene. CDR3 in amino acids: CASSPPRSLAGYEQYF. In nucleotides, the CDR3 is TGTGCCAGCTCACCACCAAGGAGTTTGGCCGGCTACGAGCAGTACTTC.

The chain combines TRBV25-1 with TRBJ1-4; weak D call: TRBD1 (6 bases). This CDR3 comprises 14 residues. Trimming took 2 bases from V and 7 from J, leaving 11 bases between them. Germline V gene data show CDR1 as MGHDK and CDR2 as SYGVNS. DNA of the CDR3: TGTGCCAGCAGTGAAATGGGGGCTTTTGAAAAACTGTTTTTT. Protein: CASSEMGAFEKLFF.